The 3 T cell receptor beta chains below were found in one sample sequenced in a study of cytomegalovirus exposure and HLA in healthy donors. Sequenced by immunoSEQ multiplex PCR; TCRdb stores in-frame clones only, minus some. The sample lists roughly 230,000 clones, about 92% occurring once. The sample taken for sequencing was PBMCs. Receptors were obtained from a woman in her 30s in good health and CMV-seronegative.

In DNA, the CDR3 is TGTGCCAGCGGCCGGGACAGGGTTTCCGGGGAGCTGTTTTTT. Protein product: CASGRDRVSGELFF. The chain employs TRBV6-5 and TRBJ2-2; 9 nucleotides align to TRBD1. V trimming: 8 bases; J trimming: 6 bases; junction bases outside the gene matches: 7. Germline CDR1 MNHEY, CDR2 SVGAGI. The CDR3 totals 14 residues.

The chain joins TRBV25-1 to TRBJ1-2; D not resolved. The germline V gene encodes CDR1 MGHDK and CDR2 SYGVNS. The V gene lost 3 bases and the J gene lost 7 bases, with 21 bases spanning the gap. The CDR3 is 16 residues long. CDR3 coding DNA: TGTGCCAGCAGTGATGCGGGCAGTGCCTTGGTATTTGGCTACACCTTC. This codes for CASSDAGSALVFGYTF.

In DNA form, the CDR3 reads TGTGCCAGCAGTTACACAGCTGAAGCTTTCTTT. Protein sequence: CASSYTAEAFF. The chain recombines TRBV25-1 with TRBJ1-1; D is uncertain. The CDR3 consists of 11 residues. Between the trimmed V and J ends, which lost 5 bases and 6 bases, there was a span of 7 bases. The germline V gene encodes CDR1 MGHDK and CDR2 SYGVNS.